The T cell receptor beta chain under discussion was sequenced for a study of blood T cell repertoires in COVID-19. Turning to the study itself: COVID-19 samples collected from the United States, Italy and Spain covered acute and convalescent phases. Nucleic acid was either cDNA or gDNA, and it came from T cells, B-cell-depleted T cells, or PBMCs.

Produced via immunoSEQ multiplex PCR; TCRdb's table is partial and in-frame only. Of about 210,000 clones in the sample, approximately 84% were seen once. Sequenced: peripheral blood. The sequence came from a woman aged 45-65 years with active or convalescent COVID-19.

The CDR3 region has the DNA TGTGCCAGCAGTCTAGCGTCCTACGAGCAGTACGTC. Its protein product is CASSLASYEQYV. This rearrangement joins TRBV6-5 to TRBJ2-7, with TRBD2 as a possible D gene (6 bases). The CDR3 spans 12 residues. V was clipped by 5 bases and J by 1 base, with 6 bases between them. CDR1 and CDR2 from the germline V gene are MNHEY and SVGAGI.